This is a list of T cell receptor beta chains from one sample in a study of cytomegalovirus exposure and HLA in healthy donors. The table came from immunoSEQ multiplex PCR; TCRdb's copy has only in-frame clones and leaves some out. The repertoire consists of 200,000 to 250,000 clones, with roughly 82% occurring once and the leading ten covering 5% to 6%. The sample consisted of PBMCs. These receptors were obtained from a middle-aged woman in good health and CMV-seropositive. Each CDR3 is given with its conserved first and last residue. D genes are given only for firm matches. Some rows mark clone size as missing; the rest say once, few, many or name a class of expanded clone.

D | J | size | V | CDR3 | DNA
. | TRBJ2-5 | . | TRBV14 | CASSFRVAQETQYF | TGTGCCAGCAGCTTCCGGGTAGCCCAAGAGACCCAGTACTTC
. | TRBJ2-7 | once | TRBV7-9 | CASSTYRNEQYF | TGTGCCAGCAGCACCTACAGGAACGAGCAGTACTTC
TRBD2 | TRBJ2-7 | few | TRBV5-1 | CASSSTGGPTYEQYF | TGCGCCAGCAGTTCGACGGGGGGACCGACCTACGAGCAGTACTTC
. | TRBJ1-3 | . | TRBV19 | CASSTLADSGNTIYF | TGTGCCAGTAGCACTCTCGCGGACAGCGGAAACACCATATATTTT
. | TRBJ1-1 | . | TRBV4-2 | CASSPIAGGVTNTEAFF | TGTGCCAGCAGCCCTATTGCCGGCGGGGTGACGAACACTGAAGCTTTCTTT
. | TRBJ2-5 | . | TRBV7-2 | CASSLGRVQETQYF | TGTGCCAGCAGCTTAGGGAGAGTCCAAGAGACCCAGTACTTC
TRBD1 | TRBJ1-5 | . | TRBV28 | CASGDRVQPQHF | TGTGCCAGCGGGGACAGGGTTCAGCCCCAGCATTTT
. | TRBJ2-1 | . | TRBV4-1 | CASSTGSGFYNEQFF | TGCGCCAGCAGCACCGGCAGCGGGTTCTACAATGAGCAGTTCTTC
. | TRBJ2-5 | . | TRBV5-1 | CASSQDRAATAQYF | TGCGCCAGCAGCCAAGACAGAGCCGCCACGGCCCAGTACTTC
TRBD1 | TRBJ2-1 | . | TRBV19 | CASSRMGQGIYNEQFF | TGTGCCAGTAGTCGCATGGGACAGGGTATCTACAATGAGCAGTTCTTC
TRBD2 | TRBJ2-7 | . | TRBV10-2 | CATHELAARRSYEQYF | TGCGCCACGCACGAACTAGCGGCTAGGAGGTCCTACGAGCAGTACTTC
TRBD1 | TRBJ2-7 | once | TRBV9 | CASSPGQGHYEQYF | TGTGCCAGCAGCCCCGGACAGGGTCACTACGAGCAGTACTTC
. | TRBJ2-7 | . | TRBV15 | CATSSLSGNSREQYF | TGTGCCACCAGCAGTCTGTCGGGAAATAGCCGCGAGCAGTACTTC
TRBD1 | TRBJ2-7 | . | TRBV10-2 | CASADRGHSYEQYF | TGCGCCAGCGCAGACAGGGGACATTCCTACGAGCAGTACTTC
. | TRBJ2-7 | . | TRBV5-8 | CASSLGQGGPYEQYF | TGTGCCAGCAGCTTGGGGCAGGGGGGACCCTACGAGCAGTACTTC